This T cell receptor beta chain was documented in a study of spatial heterogeneity in lung cancer. Study-level findings and limits: Expanded alpha and beta TCR counts within tumors tracked tumor mutation counts.

TCRdb reanalysed the 5' RACE reads using MiXCR and keeps one entry per CDR3 protein. The sample lists just under 9,500 distinct CDR3 sequences, roughly 8.4% occurring once. In its sample, this clonotype was seen many times. Its target is not known. Time point described: sample taken at primary tumor resection. The trim removed 3 bases at V and 0 bases at J, leaving 10 bases unmatched. Germline assignment: CDR1 SGHTA and CDR2 FQGNSA. There are 18 residues in the CDR3. This clonotype was sampled from a male donor with early-stage non-small cell lung cancer. The chain couples TRBV7-2 to TRBJ2-1; 8 bases fit TRBD1. The sample was lung tumor tissue, taken at surgery. In nucleotides, the CDR3 is TGTGCCAGCAGCTTCCCTAATGACGGGACAGGCTCCTACAATGAGCAGTTCTTC. Residues: CASSFPNDGTGSYNEQFF.